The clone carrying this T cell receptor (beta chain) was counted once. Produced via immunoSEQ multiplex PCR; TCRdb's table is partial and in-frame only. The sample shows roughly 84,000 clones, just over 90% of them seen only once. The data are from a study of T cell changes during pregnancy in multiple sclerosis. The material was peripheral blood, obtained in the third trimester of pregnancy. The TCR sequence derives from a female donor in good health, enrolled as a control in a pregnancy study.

The CDR3: CASSDPEGPYEQYF. The CDR3 DNA reads as TGTGCCAGCAGTGATCCTGAGGGCCCCTACGAGCAGTACTTC. The chain combines TRBV2 with TRBJ2-7; a weak D match, TRBD2 (5 bases). The V gene lost 3 bases and the J gene lost 2 bases, with 11 bases spanning the gap. Germline-derived CDR1 and CDR2 are SNHLY and FYNNEI. The CDR3 is made up of 14 amino acids.